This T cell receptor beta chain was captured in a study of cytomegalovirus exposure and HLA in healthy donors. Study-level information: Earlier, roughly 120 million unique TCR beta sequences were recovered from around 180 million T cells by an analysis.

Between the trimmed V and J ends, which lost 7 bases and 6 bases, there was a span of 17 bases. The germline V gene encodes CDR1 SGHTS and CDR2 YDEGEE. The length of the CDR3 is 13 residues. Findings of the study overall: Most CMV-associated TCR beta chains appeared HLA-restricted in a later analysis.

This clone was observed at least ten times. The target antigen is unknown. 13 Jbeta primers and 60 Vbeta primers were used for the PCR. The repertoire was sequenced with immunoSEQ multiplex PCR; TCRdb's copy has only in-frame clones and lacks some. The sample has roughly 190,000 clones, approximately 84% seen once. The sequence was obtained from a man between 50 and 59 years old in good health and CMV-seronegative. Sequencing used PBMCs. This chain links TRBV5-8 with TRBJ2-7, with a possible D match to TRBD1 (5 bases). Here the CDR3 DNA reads TGTGCCAGCGCCATCCCGCATAGGGGCGAGCAGTACTTC. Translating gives CASAIPHRGEQYF. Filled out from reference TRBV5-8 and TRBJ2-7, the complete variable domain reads EAGVTQSPTHLIKTRGQQATLRCSPISGHTSVYWYQQALGLGLQFLLWYDEGEERNRGNFPPRFSGRQFPNYSSELNVNALELEDSALYLCASAIPHRGEQYFGPGTRLTVT.